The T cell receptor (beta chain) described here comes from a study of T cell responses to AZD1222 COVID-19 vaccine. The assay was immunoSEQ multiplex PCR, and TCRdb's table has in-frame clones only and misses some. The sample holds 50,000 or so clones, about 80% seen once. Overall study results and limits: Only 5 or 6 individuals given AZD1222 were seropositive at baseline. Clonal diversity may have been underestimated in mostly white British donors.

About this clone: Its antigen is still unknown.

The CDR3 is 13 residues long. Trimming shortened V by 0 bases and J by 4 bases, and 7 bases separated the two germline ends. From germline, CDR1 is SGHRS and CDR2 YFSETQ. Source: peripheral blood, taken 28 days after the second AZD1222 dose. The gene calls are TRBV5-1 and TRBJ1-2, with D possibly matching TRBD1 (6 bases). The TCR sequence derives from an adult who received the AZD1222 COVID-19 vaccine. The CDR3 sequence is CASSLDRAYGYTF. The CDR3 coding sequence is TGCGCCAGCAGCTTGGACAGGGCCTATGGCTACACCTTC.